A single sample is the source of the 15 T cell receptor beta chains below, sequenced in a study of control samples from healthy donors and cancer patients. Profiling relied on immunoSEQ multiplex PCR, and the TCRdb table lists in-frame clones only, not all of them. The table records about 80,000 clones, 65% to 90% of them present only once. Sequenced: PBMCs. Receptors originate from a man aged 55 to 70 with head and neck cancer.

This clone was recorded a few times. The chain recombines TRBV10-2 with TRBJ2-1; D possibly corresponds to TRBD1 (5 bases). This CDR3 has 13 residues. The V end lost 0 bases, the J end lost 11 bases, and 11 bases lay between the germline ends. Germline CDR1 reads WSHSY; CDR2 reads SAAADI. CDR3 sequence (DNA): TGCGCCAGCAGTGAGTCGATGGGGCCTCAGCAGTTCTTC. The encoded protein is CASSESMGPQQFF.

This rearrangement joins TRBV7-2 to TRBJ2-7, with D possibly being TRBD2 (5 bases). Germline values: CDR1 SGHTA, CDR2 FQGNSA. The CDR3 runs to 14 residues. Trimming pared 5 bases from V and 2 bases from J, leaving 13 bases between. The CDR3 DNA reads TGTGCCAGCAGCCCAGTGGCGGGTCCCTACGAGCAGTACTTC. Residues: CASSPVAGPYEQYF.

The CDR3 reads CASTKRDRGKGRNTIYF. DNA for the CDR3: TGTGCCAGCACTAAAAGGGACAGGGGGAAAGGTAGAAACACCATATATTTT. The rearrangement uses TRBV21-1 and TRBJ1-3; the table's D call, TRBD1, was not checked against the DNA. TRBV21-1 constitutes a pseudogene. This CDR3 is 17 amino acids long.

Here the CDR3 reads CASSSRDFTYEQYF. In DNA, the CDR3 is TGTGCCAGCAGTTCCCGGGACTTTACCTACGAGCAGTACTTC. This sequence joins TRBV6-5 and TRBJ2-7; perhaps TRBD2 as D (6 bases). V was pared by 4 bases and J by 2 bases, with 12 bases between. The CDR3 consists of 14 residues. The germline gives CDR1 MNHEY, CDR2 SVGAGI.

CDR3 residues: CASSPPGSGQPQHF. In nucleotides, the CDR3 is TGTGCCAGCAGTCCTCCAGGGTCCGGTCAGCCCCAGCATTTT. The chain combines TRBV7-2 with TRBJ1-5, with D possibly being TRBD1 (5 bases). There are 14 residues in the CDR3. Trimming cost V 6 bases and J 6 bases, with 15 bases left between them. Germline lookup yields CDR1 SGHTA and CDR2 FQGNSA.

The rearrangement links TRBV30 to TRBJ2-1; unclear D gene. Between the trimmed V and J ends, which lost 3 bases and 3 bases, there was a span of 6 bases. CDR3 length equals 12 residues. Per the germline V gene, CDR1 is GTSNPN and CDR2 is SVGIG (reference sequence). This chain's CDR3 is CAWSFNYNEQFF. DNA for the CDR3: TGTGCCTGGAGCTTCAACTACAATGAGCAGTTCTTC.

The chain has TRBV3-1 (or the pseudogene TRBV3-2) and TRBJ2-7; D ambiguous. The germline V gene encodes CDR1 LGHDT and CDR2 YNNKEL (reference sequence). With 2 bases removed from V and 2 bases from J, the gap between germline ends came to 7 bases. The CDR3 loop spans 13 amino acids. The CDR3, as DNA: TGTGCCAGCAGCCAAAGGGCCACCTACGAGCAGTACTTC. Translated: CASSQRATYEQYF.

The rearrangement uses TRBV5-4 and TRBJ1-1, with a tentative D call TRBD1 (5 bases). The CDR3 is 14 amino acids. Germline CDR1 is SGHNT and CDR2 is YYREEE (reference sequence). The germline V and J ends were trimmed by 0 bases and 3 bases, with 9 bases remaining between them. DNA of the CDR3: TGTGCCAGCAGCTTGGCGGCACAGGACACTGAAGCTTTCTTT. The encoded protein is CASSLAAQDTEAFF.

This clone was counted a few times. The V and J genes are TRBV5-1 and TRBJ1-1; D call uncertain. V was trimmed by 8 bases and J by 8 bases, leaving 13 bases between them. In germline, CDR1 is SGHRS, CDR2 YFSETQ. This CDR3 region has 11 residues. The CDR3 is CASHSFREAFF. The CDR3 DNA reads TGCGCCAGTCACTCATTTAGGGAAGCTTTCTTT. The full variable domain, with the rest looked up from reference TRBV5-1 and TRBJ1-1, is KAGVTQTPRYLIKTRGQQVTLSCSPISGHRSVSWYQQTPGQGLQFLFEYFSETQRNKGNFPGRFSGRQFSNSRSEMNVSTLELGDSALYLCASHSFREAFFGQGTRLTVV.

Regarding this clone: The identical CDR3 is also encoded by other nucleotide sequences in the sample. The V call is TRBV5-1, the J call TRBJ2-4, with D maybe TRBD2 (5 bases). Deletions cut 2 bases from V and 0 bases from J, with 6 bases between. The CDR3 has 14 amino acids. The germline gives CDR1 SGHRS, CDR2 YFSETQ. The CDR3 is CASSLGLAKNIQYF. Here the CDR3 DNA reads TGCGCCAGCAGCTTAGGACTAGCCAAAAACATTCAGTACTTC.

The DNA of the CDR3 is TGTGCCAGCAGTTACGGCAGGGGTGTAGATACGCAGTATTTT. It is translated as CASSYGRGVDTQYF. The V and J genes are TRBV6-5 and TRBJ2-3; TRBD1 is a possible D gene (6 bases). V gave up 2 bases and J gave up 5 bases, with 11 bases separating them. Germline CDR1 is MNHEY and CDR2 is SVGAGI. The CDR3 runs 14 residues.

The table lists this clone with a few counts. This CDR3 is CARSLVGGRAGVLGALNEQFF. Written as DNA, the CDR3 is TGTGCCAGAAGCTTGGTAGGTGGGAGAGCGGGGGTTCTTGGGGCGCTCAACGAGCAGTTCTTC. The rearrangement joins TRBV5-3 to TRBJ2-1, with 8 positions matching TRBD2. TRBV5-3 is assigned to the ORF class and has an uncertain function. This CDR3 has 21 residues. V lost 0 bases to trimming and J lost 10 bases; unmatched junction nucleotides: 27.

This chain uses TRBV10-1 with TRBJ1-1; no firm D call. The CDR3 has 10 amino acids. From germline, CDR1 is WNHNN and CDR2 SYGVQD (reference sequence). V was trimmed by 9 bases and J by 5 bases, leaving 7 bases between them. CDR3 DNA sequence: TGCGCCAGACCGGAGACTGAAGCTTTCTTT. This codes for CARPETEAFF.

The CDR3 sequence: CASSIGRTDHYGYTF. The DNA of the CDR3 is TGTGCCAGTAGTATAGGCCGGACAGATCACTATGGCTACACCTTC. The rearrangement joins TRBV19 to TRBJ1-2; maybe TRBD1 (6 bases). The V gene's germline CDR1 is LNHDA and CDR2 SQIVND (reference sequence). This CDR3 spans 15 amino acids. V was pared by 1 base and J by 3 bases, with 12 bases between.

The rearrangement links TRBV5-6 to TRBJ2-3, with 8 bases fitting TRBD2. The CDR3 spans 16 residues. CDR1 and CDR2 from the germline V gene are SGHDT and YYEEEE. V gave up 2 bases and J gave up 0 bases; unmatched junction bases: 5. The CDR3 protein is CASSFYSGVSTDTQYF. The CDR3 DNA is TGTGCCAGCAGCTTCTATAGCGGGGTTAGCACAGATACGCAGTATTTT. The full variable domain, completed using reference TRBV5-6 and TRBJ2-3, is DAGVTQSPTHLIKTRGQQVTLRCSPKSGHDTVSWYQQALGQGPQFIFQYYEEEERQRGNFPDRFSGHQFPNYSSELNVNALLLGDSALYLCASSFYSGVSTDTQYFGPGTRLTVL.